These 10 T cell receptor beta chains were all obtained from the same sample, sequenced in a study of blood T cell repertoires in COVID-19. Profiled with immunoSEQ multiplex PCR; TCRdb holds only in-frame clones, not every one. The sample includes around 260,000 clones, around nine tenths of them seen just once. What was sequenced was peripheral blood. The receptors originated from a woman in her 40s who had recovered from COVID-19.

The CDR3 reads CASSRQNQPQHF. As DNA, the CDR3 is TGTGCCAGCAGCCGACAGAATCAGCCCCAGCATTTT. The chain has TRBV12-3 or TRBV12-4 and TRBJ1-5, with D possibly being TRBD1 (5 bases). This CDR3 has 12 residues. V lost 6 bases and J lost 4, with 7 bases in between.

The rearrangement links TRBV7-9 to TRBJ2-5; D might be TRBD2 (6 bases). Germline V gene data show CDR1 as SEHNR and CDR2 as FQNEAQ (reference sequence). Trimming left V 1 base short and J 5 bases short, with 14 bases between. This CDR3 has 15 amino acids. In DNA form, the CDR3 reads TGTGCCAGCAGCTTAGGGGCGGGGATGGGGGAGACCCAGTACTTC. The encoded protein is CASSLGAGMGETQYF.

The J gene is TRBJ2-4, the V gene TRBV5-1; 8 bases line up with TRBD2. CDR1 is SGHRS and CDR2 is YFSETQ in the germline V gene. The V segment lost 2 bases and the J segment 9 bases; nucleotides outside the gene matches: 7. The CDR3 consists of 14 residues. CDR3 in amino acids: CASSLDGRVGIQYF. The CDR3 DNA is TGCGCCAGCAGCTTAGACGGGAGGGTAGGCATTCAGTACTTC.

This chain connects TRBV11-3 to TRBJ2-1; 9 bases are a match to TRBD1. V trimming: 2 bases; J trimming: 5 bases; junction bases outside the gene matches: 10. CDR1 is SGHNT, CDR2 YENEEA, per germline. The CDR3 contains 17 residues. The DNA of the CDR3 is TGTGCCAGCAGCTTATCCATACCGGGACAGGGTCACAATGAGCAGTTCTTC. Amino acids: CASSLSIPGQGHNEQFF.

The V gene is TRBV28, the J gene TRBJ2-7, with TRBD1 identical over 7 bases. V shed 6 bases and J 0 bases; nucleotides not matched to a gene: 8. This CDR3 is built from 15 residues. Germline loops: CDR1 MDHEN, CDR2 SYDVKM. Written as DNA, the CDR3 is TGTGCCAGCAGCCTAAAGGGACAGCCCTCCTACGAGCAGTACTTC. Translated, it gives CASSLKGQPSYEQYF. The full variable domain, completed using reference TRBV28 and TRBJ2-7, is DVKVTQSSRYLVKRTGEKVFLECVQDMDHENMFWYRQDPGLGLRLIYFSYDVKMKEKGDIPEGYSVSREKKERFSLILESASTNQTSMYLCASSLKGQPSYEQYFGPGTRLTVT.

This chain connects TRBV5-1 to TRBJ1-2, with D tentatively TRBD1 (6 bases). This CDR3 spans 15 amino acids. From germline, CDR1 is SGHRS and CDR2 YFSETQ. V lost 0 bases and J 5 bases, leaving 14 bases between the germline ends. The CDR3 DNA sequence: TGCGCCAGCAGCTTGGCCGGGGACACGCCATATGGCTACACCTTC. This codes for CASSLAGDTPYGYTF.

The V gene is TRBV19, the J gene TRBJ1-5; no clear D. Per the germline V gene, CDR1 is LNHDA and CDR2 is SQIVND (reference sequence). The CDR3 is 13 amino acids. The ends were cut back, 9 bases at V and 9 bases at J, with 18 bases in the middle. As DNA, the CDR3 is TGTGCCAGCAACGCTCTGGATCTAGGGCCCCAGCATTTT. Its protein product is CASNALDLGPQHF. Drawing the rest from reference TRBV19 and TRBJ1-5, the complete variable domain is DGGITQSPKYLFRKEGQNVTLSCEQNLNHDAMYWYRQDPGQGLRLIYYSQIVNDFQKGDIAEGYSVSREKKESFPLTVTSAQKNPTAFYLCASNALDLGPQHFGDGTRLSIL.

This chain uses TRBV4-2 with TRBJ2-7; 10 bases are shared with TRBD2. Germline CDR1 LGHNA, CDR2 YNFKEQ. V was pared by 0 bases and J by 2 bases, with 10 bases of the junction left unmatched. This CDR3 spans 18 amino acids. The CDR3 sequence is CASSQEILTAGGAYEQYF. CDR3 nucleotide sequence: TGTGCCAGCAGCCAAGAAATTTTAACAGCGGGAGGGGCCTACGAGCAGTACTTC.

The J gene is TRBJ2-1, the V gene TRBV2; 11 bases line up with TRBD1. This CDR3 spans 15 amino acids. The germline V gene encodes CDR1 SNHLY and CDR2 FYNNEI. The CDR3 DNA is TGTATGTGGACAGGGGGCTCTTCCCCAACCAATGAGCAGTTCTTC. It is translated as CMWTGGSSPTNEQFF.

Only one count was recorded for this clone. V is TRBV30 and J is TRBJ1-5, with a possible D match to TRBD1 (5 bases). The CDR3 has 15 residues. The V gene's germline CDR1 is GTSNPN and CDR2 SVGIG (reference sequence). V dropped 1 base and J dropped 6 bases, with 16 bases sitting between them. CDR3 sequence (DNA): TGTGCCTGGAGTGGGCAGGGCAAACTCGGTCAGCCCCAGCATTTT. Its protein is CAWSGQGKLGQPQHF.